Listed below are T cell receptor beta chains from one sample, sequenced in a study of post-analysis software for immune sequencing data. TCRdb reprocessed the PCR reads via MiXCR and lists one record per CDR3 protein. This table holds almost 700,000 distinct CDR3 sequences, over 45% found once. The sample consisted of blood. The receptor set was obtained from a girl aged 2 to 10 with multiple sclerosis. CDR3s include the opening cysteine and the closing phenylalanine or tryptophan. The D gene is left open where the match is weak. Where a row states a size, it is once, few, many or the class of an expanded clone; other rows omit it.

d_call	v_call	clone_size	j_call	cdr3_aa	cdr3_nt
-	TRBV12-3/TRBV12-4	-	TRBJ2-1	CASSLDQPNEQFF	TGTGCCAGCAGTTTGGACCAGCCGAATGAGCAGTTCTTC
-	TRBV5-8	-	TRBJ1-6	CASSLGRVSGSPLHF	TGTGCCAGCAGCTTGGGGAGGGTGTCTGGATCACCCCTCCACTTT
-	TRBV12-3/TRBV12-4	-	TRBJ2-1	CASSSGLGRVNEQFF	TGTGCCAGCAGTAGTGGCCTGGGTCGGGTCAATGAGCAGTTCTTC
-	TRBV4-1	-	TRBJ2-3	CASSQDIWDTQYF	TGCGCCAGCAGCCAAGATATCTGGGATACGCAGTATTTT
TRBD2	TRBV5-1	few	TRBJ2-1	CASSSGTSGHYNEQFF	TGCGCCAGCAGCTCCGGGACTAGCGGCCACTACAATGAGCAGTTCTTC
TRBD1	TRBV7-9	-	TRBJ1-6	CASSTTDRANSPLHF	TGTGCCAGCAGCACCACGGACAGGGCAAATTCACCCCTCCACTTT
-	TRBV7-2	few	TRBJ2-5	CASSLRRSTETQYF	TGTGCCAGCAGCTTGAGACGGTCAACAGAGACCCAGTACTTC
-	TRBV4-1	few	TRBJ2-7	CASSQDPGLSYEQYF	TGCGCCAGCAGCCAAGACCCGGGACTGTCCTACGAGCAGTACTTC
TRBD2	TRBV29-1	-	TRBJ2-7	CSVAGWEGPYEQYF	TGCAGCGTCGCCGGGTGGGAGGGGCCCTACGAGCAGTACTTC
TRBD1	TRBV20-1	-	TRBJ2-5	CSARAPTGVQETQYF	TGCAGTGCTAGGGCCCCAACAGGGGTACAAGAGACCCAGTACTTC
-	TRBV5-1	many	TRBJ2-6	CASSLGGSGANVLTF	TGTGCCAGCAGTTTAGGCGGGTCTGGGGCCAACGTCCTGACTTTC
-	TRBV2	-	TRBJ1-1	CASDEGMNTEAFF	TGTGCCAGCGATGAGGGGATGAACACTGAAGCTTTCTTT
TRBD1	TRBV20-1	-	TRBJ2-7	CSALHTDREYEQYF	TGCAGTGCTCTCCACACGGACAGGGAGTACGAGCAGTACTTC
TRBD1	TRBV20-1	-	TRBJ1-1	CSVADRSNTEAFF	TGCAGTGTCGCGGACAGGTCGAACACTGAAGCTTTCTTT
-	TRBV20-1	-	TRBJ2-7	CSALRVSSISYEQYF	TGCAGTGCCCTCCGGGTTTCGTCCATCTCCTACGAGCAGTACTTC
-	TRBV2	-	TRBJ1-2	CASSRGVPPTSYGYTF	TGTGCCAGCAGTCGGGGGGTCCCACCTACCTCCTATGGCTACACCTTC
TRBD2	TRBV20-1	-	TRBJ2-3	CSPGLAGLRDTQYF	TGCAGTCCGGGACTAGCGGGATTGAGAGATACGCAGTATTTT